The entry below describes one T cell receptor beta chain. This record belongs to a study of blood T cell repertoires in COVID-19. Study summary: PBMCs, B-cell-depleted T cells, or T cells provided the cDNA or gDNA that made up the material.

Some clones are missing from TCRdb's copy, which holds only in-frame ones; the method was immunoSEQ multiplex PCR. The table lists over 95,000 clones, 85% of them singletons, with around an eighth in the top ten. With 3 bases removed from V and 5 bases from J, the gap between germline ends came to 8 bases. The CDR3 sequence is 13 residues long. CDR1 and CDR2 from the germline V gene are LGHDT and YNNKEL (reference sequence). The chain combines TRBV3-1 (or the pseudogene TRBV3-2) with TRBJ1-5; D might be TRBD1 (5 bases). The clonotype comes from a human donor in a cohort sampled during active COVID-19. Sequencing was performed on peripheral blood. The CDR3 spells CASSQTADQPQHF. For the CDR3, the DNA is TGTGCCAGCAGCCAGACAGCCGATCAGCCCCAGCATTTT.